The rows below give T cell receptor beta chains drawn from one sample of a study of post-analysis software for immune sequencing data. TCRdb re-derived calls from the PCR reads in MiXCR, one entry per CDR3 protein. This sample has about 200,000 distinct CDR3 sequences; around 29% occur once, and the top ten carry around 3.7%. Specimen: blood. These receptors all stem from a girl younger than 18 with multiple sclerosis. The CDR3 runs from the conserved cysteine through the conserved F or W. The order of the fields is J gene, clone size, V gene, CDR3 protein. Part of the rows lack a size; the others show once, few, many or a class for expanded clones.

J gene: TRBJ2-3
clone size: many
V gene: TRBV28
CDR3 protein: CASSFSPGEVTQYF

J gene: TRBJ2-2
clone size: many
V gene: TRBV12-3/TRBV12-4
CDR3 protein: CASRTTKNTGELFF

J gene: TRBJ2-1
clone size: NA
V gene: TRBV4-2
CDR3 protein: CTSSQERSVWRSNEQFF

J gene: TRBJ1-4
clone size: NA
V gene: TRBV16
CDR3 protein: CASSLQGMVELFF

J gene: TRBJ1-3
clone size: NA
V gene: TRBV29-1
CDR3 protein: CSVEGLGNTIYF

J gene: TRBJ2-5
clone size: many
V gene: TRBV29-1
CDR3 protein: CSVFLSQETQYF

J gene: TRBJ2-7
clone size: NA
V gene: TRBV7-2
CDR3 protein: CASSLGRESYEQYF

J gene: TRBJ1-6
clone size: few
V gene: TRBV6-6
CDR3 protein: CASSYSSPTLHF

J gene: TRBJ2-4
clone size: NA
V gene: TRBV28
CDR3 protein: CASSLFFPLAKNIQYF

J gene: TRBJ2-1
clone size: many
V gene: TRBV5-6
CDR3 protein: CASSPGTNYEQFF

J gene: TRBJ2-1
clone size: NA
V gene: TRBV7-2
CDR3 protein: CASSARVGHEQFF

J gene: TRBJ2-1
clone size: many
V gene: TRBV28
CDR3 protein: CASSLGGRRYNEQFF

J gene: TRBJ1-4
clone size: many
V gene: TRBV6-5
CDR3 protein: CASRPRGVNEKLFF

J gene: TRBJ1-1
clone size: many
V gene: TRBV29-1
CDR3 protein: CSVSMNTEAFF

J gene: TRBJ2-1
clone size: many
V gene: TRBV6-5
CDR3 protein: CASSYRSGGTNEQFF

J gene: TRBJ2-3
clone size: many
V gene: TRBV20-1
CDR3 protein: CSASPASGGAGTDTQYF

J gene: TRBJ1-5
clone size: NA
V gene: TRBV12-3/TRBV12-4
CDR3 protein: CASSPSRDKHQPQHF

J gene: TRBJ2-7
clone size: NA
V gene: TRBV7-2
CDR3 protein: CASSLGRYNEQYF

J gene: TRBJ2-6
clone size: many
V gene: TRBV7-9
CDR3 protein: CASSFRAGANVLTF

J gene: TRBJ2-7
clone size: many
V gene: TRBV29-1
CDR3 protein: CSVAGGTSYEQYF

J gene: TRBJ1-1
clone size: few
V gene: TRBV29-1
CDR3 protein: CSVAGGPNTEAFF

J gene: TRBJ2-7
clone size: many
V gene: TRBV15
CDR3 protein: CATHGGGDRSSYEQYF

J gene: TRBJ2-1
clone size: NA
V gene: TRBV10-1
CDR3 protein: CASREAGRAGEQFF

J gene: TRBJ2-3
clone size: NA
V gene: TRBV7-9
CDR3 protein: CASSFDGVNRLAGRTDTQYF

J gene: TRBJ2-2
clone size: few
V gene: TRBV6-5
CDR3 protein: CASSYNGENTGELFF

J gene: TRBJ1-1
clone size: NA
V gene: TRBV3-1
CDR3 protein: CASSQMTGGTEAFF

J gene: TRBJ1-1
clone size: NA
V gene: TRBV28
CDR3 protein: CASSSVLHTEAFF

J gene: TRBJ1-1
clone size: few
V gene: TRBV20-1
CDR3 protein: CSARRDRNTEAFF

J gene: TRBJ1-2
clone size: many
V gene: TRBV29-1
CDR3 protein: CSVVTGNYGYTF

J gene: TRBJ1-6
clone size: many
V gene: TRBV4-1
CDR3 protein: CASSGESSPLHF

J gene: TRBJ2-2
clone size: NA
V gene: TRBV9
CDR3 protein: CASSVGTGELFF